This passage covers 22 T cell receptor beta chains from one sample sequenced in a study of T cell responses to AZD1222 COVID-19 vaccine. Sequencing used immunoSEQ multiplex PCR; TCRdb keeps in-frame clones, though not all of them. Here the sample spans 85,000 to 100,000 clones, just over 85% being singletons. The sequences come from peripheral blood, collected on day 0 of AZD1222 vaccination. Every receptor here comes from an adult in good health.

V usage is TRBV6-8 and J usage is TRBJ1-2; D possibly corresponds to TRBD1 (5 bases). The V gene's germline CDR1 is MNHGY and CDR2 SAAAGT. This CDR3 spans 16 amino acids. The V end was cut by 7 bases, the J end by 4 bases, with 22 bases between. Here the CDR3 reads CASNLSGTRRLYGYTF. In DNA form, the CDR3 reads TGTGCCAGCAACCTTTCCGGGACTCGTAGGCTCTATGGCTACACCTTC.

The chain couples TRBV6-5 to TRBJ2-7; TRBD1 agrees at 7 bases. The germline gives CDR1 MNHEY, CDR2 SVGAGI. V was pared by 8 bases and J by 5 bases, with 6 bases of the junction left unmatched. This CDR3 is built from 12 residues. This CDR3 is CASATGNHEQYF. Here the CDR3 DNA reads TGTGCCAGCGCGACAGGGAATCACGAGCAGTACTTC.

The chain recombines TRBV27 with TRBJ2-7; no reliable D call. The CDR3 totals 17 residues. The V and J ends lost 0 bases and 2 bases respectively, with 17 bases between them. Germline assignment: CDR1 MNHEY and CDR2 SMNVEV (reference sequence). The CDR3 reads CASSLSFGAAEAYEQYF. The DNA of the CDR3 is TGTGCCAGCAGTTTATCGTTTGGTGCGGCTGAAGCCTACGAGCAGTACTTC.

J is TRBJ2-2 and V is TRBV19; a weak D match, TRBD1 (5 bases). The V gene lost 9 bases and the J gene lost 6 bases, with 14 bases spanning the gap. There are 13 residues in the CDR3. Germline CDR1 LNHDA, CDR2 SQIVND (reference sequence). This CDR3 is CASEPRVPGELFF. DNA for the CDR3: TGTGCCAGCGAACCCAGGGTCCCCGGGGAGCTGTTTTTT. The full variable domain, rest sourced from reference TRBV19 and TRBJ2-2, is DGGITQSPKYLFRKEGQNVTLSCEQNLNHDAMYWYRQDPGQGLRLIYYSQIVNDFQKGDIAEGYSVSREKKESFPLTVTSAQKNPTAFYLCASEPRVPGELFFGEGSRLTVL.

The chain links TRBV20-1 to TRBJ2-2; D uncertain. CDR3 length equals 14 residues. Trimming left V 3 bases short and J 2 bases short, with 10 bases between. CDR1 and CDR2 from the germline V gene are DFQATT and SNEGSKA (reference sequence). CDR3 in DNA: TGCAGTGCTAGTTCGAAGGATAACACCGGGGAGCTGTTTTTT. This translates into CSASSKDNTGELFF.

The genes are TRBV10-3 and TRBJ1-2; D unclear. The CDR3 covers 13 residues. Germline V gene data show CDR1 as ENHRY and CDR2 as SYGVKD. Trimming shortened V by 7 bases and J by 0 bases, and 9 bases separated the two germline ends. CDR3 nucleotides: TGTGCCATCAAGAAGGGTTCTAACTATGGCTACACCTTC. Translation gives CAIKKGSNYGYTF.

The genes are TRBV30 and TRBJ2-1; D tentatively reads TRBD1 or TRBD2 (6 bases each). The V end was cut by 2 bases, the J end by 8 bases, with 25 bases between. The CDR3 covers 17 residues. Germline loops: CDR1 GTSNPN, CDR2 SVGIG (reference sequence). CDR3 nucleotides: TGTGCCTGGAGTAGGGGGTTTTCGCGGGATCTTTGGGATGAGCAGTTCTTC. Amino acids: CAWSRGFSRDLWDEQFF. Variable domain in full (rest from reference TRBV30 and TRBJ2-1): SQTIHQWPATLVQPVGSPLSLECTVEGTSNPNLYWYRQAAGRGLQLLFYSVGIGQISSEVPQNLSASRPQDRQFILSSKKLLLSDSGFYLCAWSRGFSRDLWDEQFFGPGTRLTVL.

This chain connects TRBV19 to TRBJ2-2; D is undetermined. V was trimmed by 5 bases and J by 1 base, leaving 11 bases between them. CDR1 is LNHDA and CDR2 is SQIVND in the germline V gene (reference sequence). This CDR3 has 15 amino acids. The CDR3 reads CASSLWQLNTGELFF. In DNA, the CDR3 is TGTGCCAGTAGTTTGTGGCAGTTGAACACCGGGGAGCTGTTTTTT. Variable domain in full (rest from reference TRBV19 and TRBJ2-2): DGGITQSPKYLFRKEGQNVTLSCEQNLNHDAMYWYRQDPGQGLRLIYYSQIVNDFQKGDIAEGYSVSREKKESFPLTVTSAQKNPTAFYLCASSLWQLNTGELFFGEGSRLTVL.

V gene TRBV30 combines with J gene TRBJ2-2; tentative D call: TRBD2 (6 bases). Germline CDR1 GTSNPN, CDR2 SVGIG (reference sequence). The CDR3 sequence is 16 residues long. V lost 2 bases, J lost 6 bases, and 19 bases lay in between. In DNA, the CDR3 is TGTGCCTGGAGTTTTTCCCCGGACTACGTTGCCGGGGAGCTGTTTTTT. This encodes CAWSFSPDYVAGELFF.

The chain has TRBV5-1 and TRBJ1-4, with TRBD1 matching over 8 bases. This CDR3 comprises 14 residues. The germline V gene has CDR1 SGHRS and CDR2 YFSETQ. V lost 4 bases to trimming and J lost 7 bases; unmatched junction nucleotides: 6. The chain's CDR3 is CASSRAGGSEKLFF. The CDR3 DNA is TGCGCCAGCAGCCGTGCAGGGGGCTCTGAAAAACTGTTTTTT.

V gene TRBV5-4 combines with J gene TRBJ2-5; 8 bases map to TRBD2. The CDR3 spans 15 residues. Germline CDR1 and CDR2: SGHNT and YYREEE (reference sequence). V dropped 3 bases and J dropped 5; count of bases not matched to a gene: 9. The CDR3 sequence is CASSSKRGRGETQYF. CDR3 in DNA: TGTGCCAGCAGCTCAAAGCGGGGGAGGGGGGAGACCCAGTACTTC.

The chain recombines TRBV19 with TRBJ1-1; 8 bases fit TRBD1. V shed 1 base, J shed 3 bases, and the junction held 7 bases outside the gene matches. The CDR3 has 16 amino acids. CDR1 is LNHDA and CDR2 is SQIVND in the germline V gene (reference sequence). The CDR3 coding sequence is TGTGCCAGTAGTATAGGACAGGGGCTTAAGGACACTGAAGCTTTCTTT. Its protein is CASSIGQGLKDTEAFF.

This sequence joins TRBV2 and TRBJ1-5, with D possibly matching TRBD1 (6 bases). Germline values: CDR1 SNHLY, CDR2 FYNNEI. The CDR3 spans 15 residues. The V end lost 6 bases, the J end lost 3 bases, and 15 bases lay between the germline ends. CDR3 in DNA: TGTGCCAGCAGAGAGGACAGCCTCGACAATCAGCCCCAGCATTTT. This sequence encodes CASREDSLDNQPQHF.

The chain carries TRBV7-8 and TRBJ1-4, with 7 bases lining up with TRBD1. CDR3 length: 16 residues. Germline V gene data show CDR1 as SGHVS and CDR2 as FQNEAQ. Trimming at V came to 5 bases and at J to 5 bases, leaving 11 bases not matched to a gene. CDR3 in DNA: TGTGCCAGCAGCAGAAATCGACAGGGTTCAAATGAAAAACTGTTTTTT. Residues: CASSRNRQGSNEKLFF.

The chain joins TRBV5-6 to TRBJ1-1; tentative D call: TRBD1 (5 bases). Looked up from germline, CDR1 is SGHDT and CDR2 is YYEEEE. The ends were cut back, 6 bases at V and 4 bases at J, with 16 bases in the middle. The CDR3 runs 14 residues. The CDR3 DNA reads TGTGCCAGCAACCGGGACTGGGCGTCCACTGAAGCTTTCTTT. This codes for CASNRDWASTEAFF. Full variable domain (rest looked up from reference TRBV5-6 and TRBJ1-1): DAGVTQSPTHLIKTRGQQVTLRCSPKSGHDTVSWYQQALGQGPQFIFQYYEEEERQRGNFPDRFSGHQFPNYSSELNVNALLLGDSALYLCASNRDWASTEAFFGQGTRLTVV.

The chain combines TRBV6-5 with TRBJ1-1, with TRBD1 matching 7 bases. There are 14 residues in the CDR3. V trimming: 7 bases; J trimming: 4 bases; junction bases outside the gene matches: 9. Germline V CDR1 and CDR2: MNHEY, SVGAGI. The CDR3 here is CASIEQGSSTEAFF. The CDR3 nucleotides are TGTGCCAGCATAGAACAGGGGTCGAGCACTGAAGCTTTCTTT.

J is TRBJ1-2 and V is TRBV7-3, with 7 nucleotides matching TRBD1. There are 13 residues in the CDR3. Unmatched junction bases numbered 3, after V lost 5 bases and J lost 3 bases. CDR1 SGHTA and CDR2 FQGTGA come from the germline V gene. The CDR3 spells CASSIDRDYGYTF. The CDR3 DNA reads TGTGCCAGCAGCATAGACAGGGACTATGGCTACACCTTC.

Here the CDR3 reads CAISGGQGSSYEQYF. CDR3 bases: TGTGCCATCAGTGGGGGACAGGGCAGCTCCTACGAGCAGTACTTC. The chain uses TRBV10-3 and TRBJ2-7, with TRBD1 matching 9 bases. J gave up 0 bases and V 4 bases, and 4 bases lay outside the gene matches. The CDR3 is 15 residues long. Germline CDR1 is ENHRY and CDR2 is SYGVKD.

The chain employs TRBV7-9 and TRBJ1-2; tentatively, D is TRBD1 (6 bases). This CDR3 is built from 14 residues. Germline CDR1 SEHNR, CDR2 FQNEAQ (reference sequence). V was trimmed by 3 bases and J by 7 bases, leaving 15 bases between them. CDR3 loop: CASSLDEGDGGYTF. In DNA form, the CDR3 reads TGTGCCAGCAGCTTGGATGAGGGGGACGGTGGCTACACCTTC.

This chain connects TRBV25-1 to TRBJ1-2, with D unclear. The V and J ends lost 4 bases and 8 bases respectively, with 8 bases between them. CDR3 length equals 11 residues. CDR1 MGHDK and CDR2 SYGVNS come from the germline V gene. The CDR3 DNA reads TGTGCCAGCAGTGGGGCGGTCGGCTACACCTTC. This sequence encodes CASSGAVGYTF.

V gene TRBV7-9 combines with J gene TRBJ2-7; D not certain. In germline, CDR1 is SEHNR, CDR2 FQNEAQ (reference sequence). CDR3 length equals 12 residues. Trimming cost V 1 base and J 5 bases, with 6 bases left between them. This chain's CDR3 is CASSLDYHEQYF. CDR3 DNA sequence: TGTGCCAGCAGCTTAGACTACCACGAGCAGTACTTC.

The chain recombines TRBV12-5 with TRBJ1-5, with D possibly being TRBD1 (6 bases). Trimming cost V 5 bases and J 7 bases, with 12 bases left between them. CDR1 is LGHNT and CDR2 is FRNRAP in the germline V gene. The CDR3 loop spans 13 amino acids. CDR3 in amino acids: CASGPEGGQPQHF. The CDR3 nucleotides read TGTGCTAGTGGTCCTGAGGGGGGCCAGCCCCAGCATTTT. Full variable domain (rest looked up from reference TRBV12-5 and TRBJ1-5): DARVTQTPRHKVTEMGQEVTMRCQPILGHNTVFWYRQTMMQGLELLAYFRNRAPLDDSGMPKDRFSAEMPDATLATLKIQPSEPRDSAVYFCASGPEGGQPQHFGDGTRLSIL.